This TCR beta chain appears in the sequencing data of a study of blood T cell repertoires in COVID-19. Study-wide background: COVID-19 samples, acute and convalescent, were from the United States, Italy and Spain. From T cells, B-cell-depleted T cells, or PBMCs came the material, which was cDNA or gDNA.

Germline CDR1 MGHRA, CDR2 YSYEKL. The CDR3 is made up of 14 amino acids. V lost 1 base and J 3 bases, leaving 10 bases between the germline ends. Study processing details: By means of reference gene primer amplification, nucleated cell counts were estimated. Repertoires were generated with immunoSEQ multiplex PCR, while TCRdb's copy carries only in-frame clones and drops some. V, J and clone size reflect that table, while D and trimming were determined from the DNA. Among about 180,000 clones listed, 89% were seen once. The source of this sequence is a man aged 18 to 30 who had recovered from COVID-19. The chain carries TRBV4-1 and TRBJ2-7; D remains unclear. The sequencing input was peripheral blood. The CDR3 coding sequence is TGCGCCAGCAGCCAAGTGTGGCAGAACTACGAGCAGTACTTC. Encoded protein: CASSQVWQNYEQYF.